A single sample gave rise to the 8 T cell receptor beta chains below, sequenced in a study of T-cell memory formation after mild COVID-19. TCRdb re-called the 5' RACE reads with MiXCR, one entry per CDR3 protein. This sample has more than 250,000 distinct CDR3 sequences, with about 16% found just once. Sequencing used PBMCs or a T cell subset sorted from them (not recorded which). The receptors shown here come from a man between 18 and 29 years old who had mild COVID-19 (a few samples of this study predate the infection). Cell type and time point are not known.

The sample holds many counts of this clonotype. J is TRBJ2-5 and V is TRBV10-3, with D hard to call. The CDR3 totals 13 residues. Per germline, CDR1 ENHRY and CDR2 SYGVKD. V lost 4 bases and J lost 1, with 7 bases in between. The CDR3: CAISAASQETQYF. The CDR3 coding sequence is TGTGCCATCAGTGCCGCCAGCCAAGAGACCCAGTACTTC.

This clonotype was counted between two and nine times. The chain couples TRBV4-2 to TRBJ2-3, with 15 bases lining up with TRBD2. The length of the CDR3 is 19 residues. J lost 2 bases, V lost 5 bases, and 11 bases had no gene match. CDR1 and CDR2 (germline): LGHNA, YNFKEQ. CDR3 sequence (DNA): TGTGCCAGCAGCGGGCTATCCGGGACTAGCGGGGGGCCCACAGATACGCAGTATTTT. Its translation: CASSGLSGTSGGPTDTQYF.

This clonotype occurred a few times. This sequence joins TRBV4-3 and TRBJ2-2, with D possibly being TRBD1 (5 bases). Germline CDR1 LGHNA, CDR2 YSLEER. The CDR3 has 13 residues. Deletions cut 2 bases from V and 5 bases from J, with 6 bases between. The CDR3 DNA is TGCGCCAGCAGCCAAAGACAGACCGGGGAGCTGTTTTTT. Its translation: CASSQRQTGELFF.

In this sample, this clonotype turned up a few times. CDR3 bases: TGTGCCAGCAGCCCCGGGACAGGGACGGCAGACACTGAAGCTTTCTTT. It codes for CASSPGTGTADTEAFF. The chain links TRBV7-6 to TRBJ1-1, with TRBD1 matching 9 bases. Looked up from germline, CDR1 is SGHVS and CDR2 is FNYEAQ. The CDR3 contains 16 residues. Trimming at V came to 5 bases and at J to 3 bases, leaving 10 bases not matched to a gene.

This clonotype was seen more than once but under ten times. This rearrangement joins TRBV19 to TRBJ1-1; D uncertain. Germline V gene lookup returns CDR1 LNHDA and CDR2 SQIVND (reference sequence). Trimming took off 3 bases at V and 2 bases at J, with 13 bases between the two ends. The CDR3 is 15 amino acids. Written as DNA, the CDR3 is TGTGCCAGTAGTATTGAAGGACGGATTAACACTGAAGCTTTCTTT. Protein: CASSIEGRINTEAFF.

This clonotype was detected only a few times. This likely comes from a read error, as the CDR3 has no conserved phenylalanine or tryptophan at its end. J is TRBJ2-5 and V is TRBV3-1, with D possibly TRBD1 on 5 matching bases. V shed 1 base and J shed 4 bases, with 10 bases lying between them. This CDR3 is built from 14 residues. CDR1 is LGHDT and CDR2 is YNNKEL in the germline V gene (reference sequence). As DNA, the CDR3 is TGTGCCAGCAGCCAAGGCACAGGCGGAGAGACCCAGTACCTC. Translated: CASSQGTGGETQYL.

The chain links TRBV28 to TRBJ1-3, with D uncertain. The CDR3 has 14 residues. Trimming took 7 bases from V and 0 from J, leaving 10 bases between them. From germline, CDR1 is MDHEN and CDR2 SYDVKM. Here the CDR3 reads CASTISLSGNTIYF. The CDR3 DNA sequence: TGTGCCAGCACCATCTCTCTCTCTGGAAACACCATATATTTT.

This clonotype was seen repeatedly, ten times or more. This chain uses TRBV13 with TRBJ2-7, with a weak D call TRBD2 (5 bases). V lost 3 bases, J lost 7 bases, and 25 bases lay in between. The CDR3 runs to 17 residues. The V gene's germline CDR1 is PRHDT and CDR2 FYEKMQ (reference sequence). The CDR3 nucleotides are TGTGCCAGCAGCTTGACCCTCGGGAACTCCCCATCGAGTGAGCAGTACTTC. Translating it yields CASSLTLGNSPSSEQYF.